This T cell receptor (beta chain) comes out of a study of T cell repertoires in cytomegalovirus infection. Worth noting for this clonotype: Its target is not known.

Trimming removed 5 bases at V and 4 bases at J, with 17 bases between. This CDR3 comprises 15 residues. Germline V gene sequence: CDR1 SEHNR, CDR2 FQNEAQ (reference sequence). MiXCR was run by TCRdb on the reads, yielding one entry per CDR3 protein. The table records hundreds of thousands of distinct CDR3 sequences, around 32% of them present only once. The receptor was isolated from a human donor in good health (CMV status not recorded). Some clones in this sample may be carry-over from other donors' samples. The sequencing here drew on cultured PBMCs, taken from culture after CMV antigen stimulation. The chain has TRBV7-9 and TRBJ1-2, with no clear D. The CDR3 region has the DNA TGTGCCAGCAGCCCGCCCGAGCCACCTCGCTATGGCTACACCTTC. Residues: CASSPPEPPRYGYTF.